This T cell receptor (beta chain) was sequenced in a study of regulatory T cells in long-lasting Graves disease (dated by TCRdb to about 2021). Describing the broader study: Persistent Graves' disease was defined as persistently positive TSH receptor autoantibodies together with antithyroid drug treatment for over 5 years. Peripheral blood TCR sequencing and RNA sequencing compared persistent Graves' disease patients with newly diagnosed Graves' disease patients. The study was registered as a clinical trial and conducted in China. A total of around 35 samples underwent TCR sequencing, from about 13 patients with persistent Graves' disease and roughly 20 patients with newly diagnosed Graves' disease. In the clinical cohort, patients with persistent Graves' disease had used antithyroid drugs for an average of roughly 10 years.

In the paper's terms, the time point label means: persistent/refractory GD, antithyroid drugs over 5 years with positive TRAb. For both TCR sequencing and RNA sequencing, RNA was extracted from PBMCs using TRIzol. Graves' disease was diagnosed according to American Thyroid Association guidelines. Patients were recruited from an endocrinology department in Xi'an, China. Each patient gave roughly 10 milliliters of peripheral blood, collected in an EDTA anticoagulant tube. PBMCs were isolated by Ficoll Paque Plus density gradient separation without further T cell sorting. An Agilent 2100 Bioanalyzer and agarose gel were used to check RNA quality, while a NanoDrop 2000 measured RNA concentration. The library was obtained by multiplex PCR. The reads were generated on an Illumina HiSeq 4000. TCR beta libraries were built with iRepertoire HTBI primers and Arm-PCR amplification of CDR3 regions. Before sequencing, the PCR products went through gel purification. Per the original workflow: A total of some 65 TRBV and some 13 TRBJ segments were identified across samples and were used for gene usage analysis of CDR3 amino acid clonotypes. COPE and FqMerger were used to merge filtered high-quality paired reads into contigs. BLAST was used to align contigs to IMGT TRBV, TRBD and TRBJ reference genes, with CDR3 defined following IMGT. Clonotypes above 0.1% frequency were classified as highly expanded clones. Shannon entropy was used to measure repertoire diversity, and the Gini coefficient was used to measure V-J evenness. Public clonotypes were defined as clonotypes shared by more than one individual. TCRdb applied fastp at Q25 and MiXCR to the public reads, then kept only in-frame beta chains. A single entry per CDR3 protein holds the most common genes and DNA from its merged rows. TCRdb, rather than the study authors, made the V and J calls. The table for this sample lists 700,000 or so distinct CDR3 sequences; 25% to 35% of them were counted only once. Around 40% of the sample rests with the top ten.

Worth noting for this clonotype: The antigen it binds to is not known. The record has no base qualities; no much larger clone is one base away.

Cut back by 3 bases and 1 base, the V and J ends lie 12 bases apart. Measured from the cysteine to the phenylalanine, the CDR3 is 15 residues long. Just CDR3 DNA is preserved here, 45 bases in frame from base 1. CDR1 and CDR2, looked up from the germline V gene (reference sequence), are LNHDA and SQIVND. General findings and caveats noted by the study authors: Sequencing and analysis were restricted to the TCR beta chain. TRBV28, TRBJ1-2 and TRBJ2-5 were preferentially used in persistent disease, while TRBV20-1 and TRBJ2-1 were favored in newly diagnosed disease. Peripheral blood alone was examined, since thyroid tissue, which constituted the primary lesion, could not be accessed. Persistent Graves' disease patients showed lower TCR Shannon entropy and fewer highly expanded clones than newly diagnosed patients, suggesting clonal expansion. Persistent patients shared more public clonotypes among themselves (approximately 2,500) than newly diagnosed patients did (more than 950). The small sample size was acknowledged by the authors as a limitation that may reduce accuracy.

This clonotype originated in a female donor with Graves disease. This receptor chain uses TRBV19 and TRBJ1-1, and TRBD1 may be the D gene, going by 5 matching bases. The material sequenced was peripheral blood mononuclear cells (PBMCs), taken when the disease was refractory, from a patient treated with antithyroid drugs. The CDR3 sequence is CASSIGPRENTEAFF. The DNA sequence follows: TGTGCCAGTAGTATCGGGCCCAGGGAGAACACTGAAGCTTTCTTT.